These 20 T cell receptor beta chains originate from one sample sequenced in a study of response to subunit inactivated influenza vaccine. One entry per CDR3 protein results from TCRdb running MiXCR on the RT-PCR reads. The sample lists roughly 700,000 distinct CDR3 sequences; approximately 14% were seen once. This specimen was PBMCs from blood, taken 12 days after vaccination. The receptor set was obtained from a man over 45 who received an inactivated influenza vaccine.

This chain links TRBV5-1 with TRBJ2-2, with 7 positions matching TRBD2. J lost 7 bases, V lost 2 bases, and 17 bases had no gene match. The CDR3 totals 18 residues. CDR1 SGHRS and CDR2 YFSETQ come from the germline V gene. As DNA, the CDR3 is TGCGCCAGCAGCTTAGGGTTGACGGGAGGAACACGTGACGGGGAGCTGTTTTTT. Its translation: CASSLGLTGGTRDGELFF.

This clonotype was recorded a few times. This chain joins TRBV6-2 or TRBV6-3 and TRBJ1-2; D not certain. The V gene lost 0 bases and the J gene lost 10 bases, with 9 bases spanning the gap. This CDR3 spans 12 amino acids. Germline V gives CDR1 MNHEY, CDR2 SVGEGT. The CDR3 nucleotides are TGTGCCAGCAGTTACTCGGGGTTTGTCTACACCTTC. It codes for CASSYSGFVYTF.

This chain links TRBV7-9 with TRBJ2-7, with D maybe TRBD1 (6 bases). V was shortened by 5 bases and J by 4 bases, with 21 bases between the two germline ends. Germline V gene sequence: CDR1 SEHNR, CDR2 FQNEAQ (reference sequence). The CDR3 is 16 residues long. The CDR3 is CASSHPPSRGLYEQYF. As DNA, the CDR3 is TGTGCCAGCAGCCACCCCCCCTCCAGGGGTCTATACGAGCAGTACTTC.

This clonotype came up a few times. The chain is built from TRBV7-2 and TRBJ2-7; 9 bases agree with TRBD2. Germline CDR1 and CDR2: SGHTA and FQGNSA. This CDR3 region has 16 residues. J was trimmed by 0 bases and V by 6 bases; bases with no gene match: 9. The CDR3 spells CASRFPTSGSSYEQYF. The CDR3 bases are TGTGCCAGCAGATTCCCCACTAGCGGGTCCTCCTACGAGCAGTACTTC.

This clonotype has at least ten counts. In DNA, the CDR3 is TGTGCCAGCAGTTTCGGTAGGAGCACAGATACGCAGTATTTT. As protein: CASSFGRSTDTQYF. V is TRBV12-3 or TRBV12-4 and J is TRBJ2-3; D is unclear. The V end was cut by 3 bases, the J end by 0 bases, with 7 bases between. CDR3 size: 14 residues.

This clonotype came up many times. V is TRBV25-1 and J is TRBJ2-7; D remains ambiguous. Germline V gives CDR1 MGHDK, CDR2 SYGVNS. The CDR3 has 11 residues. The V end was cut by 6 bases, the J end by 0 bases, with 3 bases between. In DNA form, the CDR3 reads TGTGCCAGCAGGGGCTCCTACGAGCAGTACTTC. Protein product: CASRGSYEQYF.

This clonotype was picked up a small number of times. This chain links TRBV29-1 with TRBJ2-1; D is undetermined. The CDR3 length is 14 residues. Per the germline V gene, CDR1 is SQVTM and CDR2 is ANQGSEA. Trimming took off 4 bases at V and 0 bases at J, with 10 bases between the two ends. The CDR3 sequence is CSVVTWNSYNEQFF. In DNA, the CDR3 is TGCAGCGTTGTTACTTGGAACTCCTACAATGAGCAGTTCTTC.

This clonotype was detected a few times. The chain recombines TRBV10-3 with TRBJ2-5, with TRBD1 matching 8 bases. The junction had 4 bases not matched to a gene; V was cut back by 4 bases and J by 3 bases. The CDR3 is made up of 14 amino acids. CDR1 is ENHRY and CDR2 is SYGVKD in the germline V gene. CDR3 loop: CAISAEGQEETQYF. The CDR3 DNA is TGTGCCATCAGTGCGGAGGGACAGGAAGAGACCCAGTACTTC.

This chain joins TRBV7-9 and TRBJ2-4, with D tentatively TRBD1 (6 bases). Trimming took off 5 bases at V and 1 base at J, with 18 bases between the two ends. The length of the CDR3 is 17 residues. Germline V CDR1 and CDR2: SEHNR, FQNEAQ (reference sequence). The CDR3 spells CASSPLNREWAKNIQYF. CDR3 bases: TGTGCCAGCAGCCCGTTAAACAGGGAGTGGGCCAAAAACATTCAGTACTTC.

This clonotype has at least ten counts. This chain's CDR3 is CAISDPKTYGYTF. CDR3 bases: TGTGCCATCAGTGATCCAAAGACCTATGGCTACACCTTC. J is TRBJ1-2 and V is TRBV10-3; D is unresolved. V gave up 3 bases and J gave up 4 bases, with 9 bases separating them. The CDR3 is 13 residues long. CDR1 is ENHRY, CDR2 SYGVKD, per germline.

This clonotype has only a few counts. The rearrangement uses TRBV6-1 and TRBJ2-1, with 7 nucleotides matching TRBD2. The CDR3 extends over 13 amino acids. CDR1 is MNHNS and CDR2 is SASEGT in the germline V gene. V lost 6 bases, J lost 9 bases, and 8 bases stayed unmatched. In nucleotides, the CDR3 is TGTGCCAGCAGCCCGGGACTACCTTTTGAGCAGTTCTTC. Translation gives CASSPGLPFEQFF.

The chain couples TRBV20-1 to TRBJ2-7; 10 bases match TRBD1. There are 15 residues in the CDR3. V lost 3 bases to trimming and J lost 6 bases; unmatched junction nucleotides: 11. CDR1 DFQATT and CDR2 SNEGSKA come from the germline V gene (reference sequence). This CDR3 reads CSASPAGTGVSEQYF. Written as DNA, the CDR3 is TGCAGTGCTAGCCCCGCCGGGACAGGGGTATCCGAGCAGTACTTC.

In its sample, this clonotype was seen a few times. The chain recombines TRBV11-2 with TRBJ2-7, with D unclear. V was shortened by 4 bases and J by 5 bases, with 24 bases between the two germline ends. The CDR3 runs 17 residues. Germline CDR1 SGHAT, CDR2 FQNNGV. Here the CDR3 reads CASSSRKPGLALDEQYF. Here the CDR3 DNA reads TGTGCCAGCAGCTCCCGAAAACCGGGTCTCGCCCTCGACGAGCAGTACTTC.

CDR3 sequence (DNA): TGCAGTGCTAGGGAAAGGTCGCTAGCGGGGTTACTTTACGAGCAGTACTTC. The encoded protein is CSARERSLAGLLYEQYF. The chain recombines TRBV20-1 with TRBJ2-7, with 9 bases lining up with TRBD2. Germline CDR1 and CDR2: DFQATT and SNEGSKA (reference sequence). The junction had 16 bases not matched to a gene; V was cut back by 3 bases and J by 4 bases. The CDR3 totals 17 residues.

The chain carries TRBV29-1 and TRBJ2-1; no reliable D call. V lost 7 bases and J lost 2, with 15 bases in between. From germline, CDR1 is SQVTM and CDR2 ANQGSEA. The CDR3 runs to 14 residues. CDR3 amino acids: CSAALAMTYNEQFF. The DNA for the CDR3 is TGCAGCGCCGCCCTCGCGATGACCTACAATGAGCAGTTCTTC.

J is TRBJ2-3 and V is TRBV29-1; TRBD1 matches 8 bases. This CDR3 is built from 18 residues. J lost 2 bases, V lost 0 bases, and 13 bases had no gene match. The germline CDR1 and CDR2 sequences are SQVTM and ANQGSEA. The CDR3: CSVEDYEKSGQATDTQYF. The CDR3 region has the DNA TGCAGCGTTGAAGATTACGAGAAATCGGGACAGGCCACAGATACGCAGTATTTT.

This rearrangement joins TRBV11-2 to TRBJ1-4; tentative D call: TRBD1 (5 bases). Germline V lookup: CDR1 SGHAT, CDR2 FQNNGV. The length of the CDR3 is 16 residues. Trimming left V 4 bases short and J 7 bases short, with 19 bases between. The CDR3, as DNA: TGTGCCAGCAGCTCCCTCAAAGGGGAGTGGCGTGAAAAACTGTTTTTT. Its protein product is CASSSLKGEWREKLFF. The full variable domain, in which reference TRBV11-2 and TRBJ1-4 provide the parts outside the CDR3, is EAGVAQSPRYKIIEKRQSVAFWCNPISGHATLYWYQQILGQGPKLLIQFQNNGVVDDSQLPKDRFSAERLKGVDSTLKIQPAKLEDSAVYLCASSSLKGEWREKLFFGSGTQLSVL.

This clonotype was counted ten times or more. This rearrangement joins TRBV12-3 or TRBV12-4 to TRBJ1-1; TRBD1 matches at 7 bases. The V gene end was trimmed by 5 bases and the J gene end by 8 bases; junction bases not matched to a gene: 11. CDR3 length: 14 amino acids. The CDR3: CASSLGGSNREAFF. The CDR3, as DNA: TGTGCCAGCAGTCTAGGGGGCAGTAATAGAGAAGCTTTCTTT.

The V gene is TRBV4-2, the J gene TRBJ2-3; either TRBD1 or TRBD2 may fit D (5 bases each). In germline, CDR1 is LGHNA, CDR2 YNFKEQ. This CDR3 is built from 15 residues. V was pared by 3 bases and J by 3 bases, with 13 bases between. In DNA form, the CDR3 reads TGTGCCAGCAGCCACCTCGGGACCCAAACAGATACGCAGTATTTT. Encoded protein: CASSHLGTQTDTQYF.

This clonotype was observed a few times. This CDR3 is CSAMGENNSPLHF. CDR3 bases: TGCAGTGCTATGGGGGAGAATAATTCACCCCTCCACTTT. The chain employs TRBV20-1 and TRBJ1-6; tentative D call: TRBD1 (5 bases). The germline CDR1 and CDR2 sequences are DFQATT and SNEGSKA (reference sequence). This CDR3 is 13 amino acids long. V was shortened by 4 bases and J by 5 bases, with 9 bases between the two germline ends.